This record concerns one TCR beta chain sequence. The record originates from a study of blood T cell repertoires in COVID-19. Study-wide background: From T cells, B-cell-depleted T cells, or PBMCs came the material, which was cDNA or gDNA.

Clones were sequenced by immunoSEQ multiplex PCR, and TCRdb holds only the in-frame ones, with some missing. The table includes about 71,000 clones, about 86% detected once. The CDR3 extends over 19 amino acids. Trimming at V came to 3 bases and at J to 4 bases, leaving 16 bases not matched to a gene. Germline lookup yields CDR1 SEHNR and CDR2 FQNEAQ (reference sequence). The specimen was peripheral blood. This TCR was sampled from a man between 50 and 59 years old with active COVID-19. The chain has TRBV7-9 and TRBJ1-3, with 9 bases that match TRBD1. CDR3 loop: CASSFSTGGFQDLGNTIYF. CDR3 in DNA: TGTGCCAGCAGCTTTTCGACAGGGGGATTTCAGGACTTAGGAAACACCATATATTTT.